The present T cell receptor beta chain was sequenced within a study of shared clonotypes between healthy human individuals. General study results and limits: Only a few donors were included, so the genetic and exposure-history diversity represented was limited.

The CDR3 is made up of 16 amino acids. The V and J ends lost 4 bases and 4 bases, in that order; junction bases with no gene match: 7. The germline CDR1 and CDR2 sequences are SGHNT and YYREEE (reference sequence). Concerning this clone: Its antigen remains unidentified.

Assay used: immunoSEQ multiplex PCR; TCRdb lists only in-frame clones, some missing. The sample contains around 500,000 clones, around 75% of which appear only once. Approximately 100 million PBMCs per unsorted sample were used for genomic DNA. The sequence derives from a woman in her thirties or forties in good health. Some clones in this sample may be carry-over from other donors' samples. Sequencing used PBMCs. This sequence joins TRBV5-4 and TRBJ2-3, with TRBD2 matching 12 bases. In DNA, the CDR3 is TGTGCCAGCAGCGACCCGACTAGCGGGAGCCCAGATACGCAGTATTTT. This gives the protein CASSDPTSGSPDTQYF.